This T cell receptor (beta chain) stems from a study of T cells in Graves' hyperthyroidism and ophthalmopathy. Amplification yielded TCR beta CDR3 regions, with RNA transcripts as the source. A first-round RT-PCR of the TCR CDR3 used the HTBI primer set. TCRdb re-derived calls from the multiplex PCR reads in MiXCR, one entry per CDR3 protein. The table includes approximately 700,000 distinct CDR3 sequences, roughly 46% detected once. General study points: Peripheral blood also featured most of the thyroid clonotypes expanded above 0.001.

The germline V and J ends were trimmed by 5 bases and 4 bases, with 15 bases remaining between them. The CDR3 totals 14 residues. CDR1 SGHTA and CDR2 FQGNSA come from the germline V gene. As to this clonotype: Its antigen is undetermined.

The receptor comes from an adult man with Graves' disease, either hyperthyroidism or ophthalmopathy (not recorded which). The chain uses TRBV7-2 and TRBJ2-7; a possible D gene is TRBD1 (7 bases). What was sequenced was peripheral blood or thyroid tissue (not recorded which). CDR3 coding DNA: TGTGCCAGCAGCATCGGGGCAGGGGGGTACGAGCAGTACTTC. This codes for CASSIGAGGYEQYF.